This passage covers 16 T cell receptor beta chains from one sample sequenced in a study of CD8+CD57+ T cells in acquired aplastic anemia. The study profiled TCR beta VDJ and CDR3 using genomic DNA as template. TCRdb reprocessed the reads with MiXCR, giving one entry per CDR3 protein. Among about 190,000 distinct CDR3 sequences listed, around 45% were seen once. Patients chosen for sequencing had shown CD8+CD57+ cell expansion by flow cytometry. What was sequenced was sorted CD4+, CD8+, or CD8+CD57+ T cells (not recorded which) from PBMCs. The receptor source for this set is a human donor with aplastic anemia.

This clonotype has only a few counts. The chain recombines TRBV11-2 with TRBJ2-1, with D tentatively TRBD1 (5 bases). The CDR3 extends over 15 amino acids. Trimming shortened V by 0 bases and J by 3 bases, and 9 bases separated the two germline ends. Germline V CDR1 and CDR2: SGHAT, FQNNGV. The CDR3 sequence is CASSLDFQGYNEQFF. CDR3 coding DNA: TGTGCCAGCAGCTTAGACTTTCAGGGCTACAATGAGCAGTTCTTC.

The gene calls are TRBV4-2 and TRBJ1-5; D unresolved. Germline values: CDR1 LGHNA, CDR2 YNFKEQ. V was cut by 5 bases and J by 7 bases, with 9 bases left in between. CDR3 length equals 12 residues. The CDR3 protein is CASSNVGQPQHF. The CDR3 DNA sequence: TGTGCCAGCAGCAATGTGGGACAGCCCCAGCATTTT.

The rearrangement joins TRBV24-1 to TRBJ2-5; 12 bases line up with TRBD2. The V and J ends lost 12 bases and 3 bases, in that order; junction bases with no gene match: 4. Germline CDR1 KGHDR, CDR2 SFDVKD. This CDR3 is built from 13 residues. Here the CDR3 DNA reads TGTGCCGACCTAGCGGGGGGGAAAGAGACCCAGTACTTC. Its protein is CADLAGGKETQYF.

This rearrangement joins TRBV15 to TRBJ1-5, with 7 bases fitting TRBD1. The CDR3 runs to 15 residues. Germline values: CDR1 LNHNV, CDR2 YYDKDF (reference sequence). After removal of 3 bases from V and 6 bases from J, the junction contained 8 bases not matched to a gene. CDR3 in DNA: TGTGCCACCAGCAGTCACAGGGGTTTGGGTCAGCCCCAGCATTTT. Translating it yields CATSSHRGLGQPQHF.

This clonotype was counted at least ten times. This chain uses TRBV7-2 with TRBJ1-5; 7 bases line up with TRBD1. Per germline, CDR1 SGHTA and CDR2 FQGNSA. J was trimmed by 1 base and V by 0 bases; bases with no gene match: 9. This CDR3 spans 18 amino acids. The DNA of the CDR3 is TGTGCCAGCAGCTTAGCCCAGACAGGGAGCGCGAGCAATCAGCCCCAGCATTTT. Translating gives CASSLAQTGSASNQPQHF. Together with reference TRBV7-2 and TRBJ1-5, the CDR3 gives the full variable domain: GAGVSQSPSNKVTEKGKDVELRCDPISGHTALYWYRQSLGQGLEFLIYFQGNSAPDKSGLPSDRFSAERTGGSVSTLTIQRTQQEDSAVYLCASSLAQTGSASNQPQHFGDGTRLSIL.

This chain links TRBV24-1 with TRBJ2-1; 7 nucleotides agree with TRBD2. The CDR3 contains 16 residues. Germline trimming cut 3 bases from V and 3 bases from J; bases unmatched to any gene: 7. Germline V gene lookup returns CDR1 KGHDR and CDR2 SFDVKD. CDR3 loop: CATSDALAENYNEQFF. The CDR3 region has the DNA TGTGCCACCAGTGATGCCCTAGCGGAAAACTACAATGAGCAGTTCTTC.

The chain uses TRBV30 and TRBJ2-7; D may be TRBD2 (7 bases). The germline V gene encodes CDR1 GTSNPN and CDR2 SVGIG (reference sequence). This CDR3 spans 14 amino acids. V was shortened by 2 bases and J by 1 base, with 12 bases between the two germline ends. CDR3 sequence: CAWSRGGESYEQYF. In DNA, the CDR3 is TGTGCCTGGAGTAGGGGGGGGGAGTCCTACGAGCAGTACTTC.

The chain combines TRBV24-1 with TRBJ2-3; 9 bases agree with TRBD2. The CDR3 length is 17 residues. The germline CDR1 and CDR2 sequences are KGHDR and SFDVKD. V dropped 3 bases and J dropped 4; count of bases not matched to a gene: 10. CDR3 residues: CATSDGLLAGGADTQYF. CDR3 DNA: TGTGCCACCAGTGATGGTTTGTTGGCGGGAGGGGCAGATACGCAGTATTTT.

CDR3 DNA sequence: TGCGCCAGCAGCTCCCAGGGAGCGGGAGCCCAAGAGACCCAGTACTTC. Protein sequence: CASSSQGAGAQETQYF. The J gene is TRBJ2-5, the V gene TRBV5-1; the match to TRBD2 covers 8 bases. The CDR3 has 16 residues. V trimming: 3 bases; J trimming: 1 base; junction bases outside the gene matches: 8. Per the germline V gene, CDR1 is SGHRS and CDR2 is YFSETQ.

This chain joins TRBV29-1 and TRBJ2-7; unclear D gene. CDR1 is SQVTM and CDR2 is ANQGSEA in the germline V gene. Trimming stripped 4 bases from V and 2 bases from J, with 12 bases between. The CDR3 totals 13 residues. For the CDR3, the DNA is TGCAGCGTTGTTTCCAGGACCCCCTACGAGCAGTACTTC. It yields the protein CSVVSRTPYEQYF.

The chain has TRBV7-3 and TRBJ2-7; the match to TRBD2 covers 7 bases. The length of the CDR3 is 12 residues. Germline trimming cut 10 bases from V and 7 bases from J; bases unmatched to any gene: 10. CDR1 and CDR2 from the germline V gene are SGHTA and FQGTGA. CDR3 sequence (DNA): TGTGCCACCGGGGAGGGGCCGTATGAGCAGTACTTC. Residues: CATGEGPYEQYF.

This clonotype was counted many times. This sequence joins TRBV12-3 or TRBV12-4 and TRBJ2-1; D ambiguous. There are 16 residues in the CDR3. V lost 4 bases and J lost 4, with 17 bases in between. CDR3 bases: TGTGCCAGCAGTTCGAGCCTCGCGACGAAATACAATGAGCAGTTCTTC. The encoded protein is CASSSSLATKYNEQFF.

CDR3 residues: CASSPGQVDGEPQHF. CDR3 nucleotides: TGTGCCAGTAGCCCGGGACAGGTCGACGGTGAGCCCCAGCATTTT. The chain combines TRBV19 with TRBJ1-5; 8 bases match TRBD1. Germline assignment: CDR1 LNHDA and CDR2 SQIVND (reference sequence). There are 15 residues in the CDR3. The V segment lost 6 bases and the J segment 8 bases; nucleotides outside the gene matches: 12.

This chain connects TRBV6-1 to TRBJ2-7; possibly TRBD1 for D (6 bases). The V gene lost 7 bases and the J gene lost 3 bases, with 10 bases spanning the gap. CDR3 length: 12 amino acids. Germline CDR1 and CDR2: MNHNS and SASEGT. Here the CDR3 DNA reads TGTGCCAGCATAGGACAGAACTACGAGCAGTACTTC. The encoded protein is CASIGQNYEQYF.

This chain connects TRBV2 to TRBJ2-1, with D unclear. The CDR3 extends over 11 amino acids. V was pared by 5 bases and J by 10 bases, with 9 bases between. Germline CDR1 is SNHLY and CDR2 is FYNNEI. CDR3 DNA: TGTGCCAGCAGTAAGGAGATGGAGCAGTTCTTC. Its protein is CASSKEMEQFF.

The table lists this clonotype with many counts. CDR3 nucleotide sequence: TGTGCCAGTAGTGGCAGGACAGCAAACTATTCACCCCTCCACTTT. Amino acid sequence: CASSGRTANYSPLHF. V gene TRBV19 combines with J gene TRBJ1-6; possibly TRBD1 for D (6 bases). V was clipped by 5 bases and J by 8 bases, with 16 bases between them. Germline assignment: CDR1 LNHDA and CDR2 SQIVND (reference sequence). The CDR3 has 15 residues.